The 11 T cell receptor beta chains presented below share a single source sample, sequenced in a study of identical twins. MiXCR, applied by TCRdb to the 5' RACE reads, yields one record per CDR3 protein. The sample records roughly 200,000 distinct CDR3 sequences, about a sixth being singletons. These data also formed part of another study, on T cells expressing NK-cell markers.

Input material: CD8+ T cells sorted from blood. The origin of the receptors is a woman between 18 and 29 years old in good health.

This rearrangement joins TRBV20-1 to TRBJ1-4, with 7 bases identical to TRBD1. Trimming cost V 3 bases and J 7 bases; bases outside gene matches: 14. CDR1 and CDR2 (germline): DFQATT, SNEGSKA (reference sequence). The CDR3 has 16 amino acids. The CDR3 nucleotides read TGCAGTGCTAGTGACACCAACAGGGGAAGGGGTGAAAAACTGTTTTTT. It translates to CSASDTNRGRGEKLFF.

This clonotype was observed a few times. The rearrangement links TRBV20-1 to TRBJ1-2; 10 positions agree with TRBD1. Germline V gene sequence: CDR1 DFQATT, CDR2 SNEGSKA (reference sequence). The CDR3 is 16 residues long. Losses at the gene ends were 0 bases for V and 7 bases for J; bases not matched to a gene: 11. The CDR3 coding sequence is TGCAGTGCTAGAGATCGGGACAGGGGACCTTGGAGTGGCTACACCTTC. It codes for CSARDRDRGPWSGYTF.

The chain couples TRBV7-9 to TRBJ2-7; the D gene is possibly TRBD2 (5 bases). Germline V CDR1 and CDR2: SEHNR, FQNEAQ (reference sequence). V was shortened by 4 bases and J by 0 bases, with 13 bases between the two germline ends. This CDR3 is built from 15 residues. The chain's CDR3 is CASSSAGRSSYEQYF. Written as DNA, the CDR3 is TGTGCCAGCAGCTCCGCGGGCAGGAGCTCCTACGAGCAGTACTTC.

This clonotype occurred a few times. The rearrangement uses TRBV9 and TRBJ2-5; D might be TRBD2 (5 bases). V lost 0 bases to trimming and J lost 6 bases, with 24 bases between them. This CDR3 contains 18 residues. Per the germline V gene, CDR1 is SGDLS and CDR2 is YYNGEE. CDR3 in amino acids: CASSVAVSGKAESKTQYF. The DNA for the CDR3 is TGTGCCAGCAGCGTAGCTGTAAGCGGCAAGGCGGAATCAAAGACCCAGTACTTC. Supplemented by reference TRBV9 and TRBJ2-5, the full variable domain reads DSGVTQTPKHLITATGQRVTLRCSPRSGDLSVYWYQQSLDQGLQFLIQYYNGEERAKGNILERFSAQQFPDLHSELNLSSLELGDSALYFCASSVAVSGKAESKTQYFGPGTRLLVL.

The CDR3 protein is CASSSGVDTYEQYF. The CDR3, as DNA: TGTGCCAGCAGTTCAGGGGTGGATACCTACGAGCAGTACTTC. The chain is built from TRBV6-5 and TRBJ2-7; D is perhaps TRBD1 (6 bases). CDR1 MNHEY and CDR2 SVGAGI come from the germline V gene. There are 14 residues in the CDR3. Trimming stripped 4 bases from V and 2 bases from J, with 12 bases between.

A few counts support this clonotype. This rearrangement joins TRBV29-1 to TRBJ2-1, with D perhaps assigned TRBD1 or TRBD2 (7 bases each). The CDR3 extends over 14 amino acids. Trimming removed 7 bases at V and 7 bases at J, with 20 bases between. Germline V lookup: CDR1 SQVTM, CDR2 ANQGSEA. CDR3 in amino acids: CSGEGNRGVNEQFF. The DNA of the CDR3 is TGCAGCGGGGAGGGGAACAGGGGAGTTAATGAGCAGTTCTTC.

The chain employs TRBV14 and TRBJ1-1; a possible D gene is TRBD1 (6 bases). This CDR3 region has 11 residues. V was trimmed by 3 bases and J by 7 bases, leaving 6 bases between them. Germline lookup yields CDR1 SGHDN and CDR2 FVKESK. CDR3 region: CASSQTGEAFF. In DNA form, the CDR3 reads TGTGCCAGCAGCCAGACAGGTGAAGCTTTCTTT.

The rearrangement uses TRBV7-9 and TRBJ2-1; 12 bases are shared with TRBD2. This CDR3 contains 15 residues. Germline CDR1 SEHNR, CDR2 FQNEAQ (reference sequence). V gave up 4 bases and J gave up 7 bases; unmatched junction bases: 5. The CDR3 region is CASSWGGTSGNEQFF. The CDR3 coding sequence is TGTGCCAGCAGCTGGGGTGGGACTAGCGGGAATGAGCAGTTCTTC.

The J gene is TRBJ2-1, the V gene TRBV7-9; D is unclear. Per germline, CDR1 SEHNR and CDR2 FQNEAQ (reference sequence). V lost 5 bases and J lost 2, with 4 bases in between. CDR3 length: 12 residues. The chain's CDR3 is CASSGPYNEQFF. Written as DNA, the CDR3 is TGTGCCAGCAGCGGACCCTACAATGAGCAGTTCTTC.

V usage is TRBV7-8 and J usage is TRBJ2-3, with D perhaps TRBD1 (5 bases). Germline values: CDR1 SGHVS, CDR2 FQNEAQ. CDR3 length: 18 amino acids. Trimming cost V 2 bases and J 1 base, with 19 bases left between them. The CDR3 sequence: CASSLSLLVGDRTDTQYF. For the CDR3, the DNA is TGTGCCAGCAGCTTATCCCTTCTAGTAGGGGATCGCACAGATACGCAGTATTTT.

In this sample, this clonotype turned up many times. The CDR3, as DNA: TGTGCCAGCAGTTCTAGCAGGGTAAACATTCAGTACTTC. Protein: CASSSSRVNIQYF. The chain employs TRBV6-5 and TRBJ2-4; either TRBD1 or TRBD2 may fit D (5 bases each). Germline-derived CDR1 and CDR2 are MNHEY and SVGAGI. Trimming shortened V by 4 bases and J by 6 bases, and 10 bases separated the two germline ends. The CDR3 runs to 13 residues.